Presented here are 10 T cell receptor beta chains from one specimen sequenced in a study of Ad26.COV2.S vaccination and SARS-CoV-2 variants. Sequencing was performed with immunoSEQ multiplex PCR; in TCRdb, only in-frame clones are kept and a portion is missing. The sample includes roughly 400,000 clones, roughly 90% of them seen just once. Noted treatment: around 19 received Ad26.COV2.S at low or high dose, single or two shots; 5 received placebo; per-sample allocation not given. Day 63 after the first vaccine or placebo injection was the time point for sampling. The source was peripheral blood, collected in a trial of Ad26.COV2.S vaccine versus placebo. All receptors derive from a person between 18 and 65 years old who received the Ad26.COV2.S COVID-19 vaccine or a placebo.

The genes are TRBV5-4 and TRBJ1-2; a weak D match, TRBD1 (6 bases). This CDR3 has 14 amino acids. The germline V and J ends were trimmed by 4 bases and 4 bases, with 14 bases remaining between them. Germline values: CDR1 SGHNT, CDR2 YYREEE (reference sequence). The CDR3 sequence: CASSDIGTTYGYTF. The CDR3 nucleotides read TGTGCCAGCAGCGATATTGGGACAACCTATGGCTACACCTTC.

The rearrangement links TRBV5-1 to TRBJ2-5, with D perhaps TRBD1 or TRBD2 (5 bases each). Germline V gene data show CDR1 as SGHRS and CDR2 as YFSETQ. V was clipped by 5 bases and J by 1 base, with 18 bases between them. The CDR3 contains 16 residues. CDR3 DNA sequence: TGCGCCAGCAGGGTGGCGGGCCTTGGGGGCCAAGAGACCCAGTACTTC. Protein product: CASRVAGLGGQETQYF. Full variable domain (outside the CDR3, taken from reference TRBV5-1 and TRBJ2-5): KAGVTQTPRYLIKTRGQQVTLSCSPISGHRSVSWYQQTPGQGLQFLFEYFSETQRNKGNFPGRFSGRQFSNSRSEMNVSTLELGDSALYLCASRVAGLGGQETQYFGPGTRLLVL.

CDR3 nucleotides: TGTGCCAGCAGTCCCCTCGTGGGCGGCGGTTCTGGGGCCAACGTCCTGACTTTC. Protein sequence: CASSPLVGGGSGANVLTF. V usage is TRBV6-4 and J usage is TRBJ2-6, with unresolved D. The CDR3 contains 18 residues. Germline V gene sequence: CDR1 MRHNA, CDR2 SNTAGT. The V gene lost 5 bases and the J gene lost 1 base, with 18 bases spanning the gap.

This sequence joins TRBV28 and TRBJ1-3, with D unclear. V was cut by 10 bases and J by 4 bases, with 14 bases left in between. The CDR3 contains 13 residues. Per germline, CDR1 MDHEN and CDR2 SYDVKM. In DNA, the CDR3 is TGTGCCACCACGTTGTCAACCGGAAACACCATATATTTT. It encodes CATTLSTGNTIYF.

For the CDR3, the DNA is TGTGCCAGCAGCCGGACTGAGGCCTACGAGCAGTACTTC. This translates into CASSRTEAYEQYF. This chain links TRBV7-9 with TRBJ2-7; maybe TRBD2 (5 bases). The CDR3 has 13 amino acids. Germline V gene lookup returns CDR1 SEHNR and CDR2 FQNEAQ (reference sequence). V was pared by 5 bases and J by 2 bases, with 10 bases between.

This chain connects TRBV7-8 to TRBJ1-1, with a possible D match to TRBD1 (5 bases). Between the trimmed V and J ends, which lost 3 bases and 1 base, there was a span of 12 bases. CDR1 is SGHVS and CDR2 is FQNEAQ in the germline V gene. The length of the CDR3 is 15 residues. The CDR3 DNA reads TGTGCCAGCAGCTTTAGCCGACAGACGAACACTGAAGCTTTCTTT. Its protein is CASSFSRQTNTEAFF.

J is TRBJ2-1 and V is TRBV27, with TRBD2 identical over 10 bases. V shed 2 bases and J 12 bases; nucleotides not matched to a gene: 13. The CDR3 is made up of 16 amino acids. CDR1 MNHEY and CDR2 SMNVEV come from the germline V gene (reference sequence). In DNA form, the CDR3 reads TGTGCCAGCAGTTTACGTCTAGCGGGGGCCCCAACAGGGCAGTTCTTC. The encoded protein is CASSLRLAGAPTGQFF.

The CDR3 nucleotides are TGTGCCAGCAGCCAAGCGGGCAATGAGCAGTTCTTC. Residues: CASSQAGNEQFF. The V call is TRBV14, the J call TRBJ2-1; D not resolved. V was trimmed by 1 base and J by 6 bases, leaving 4 bases between them. The germline gives CDR1 SGHDN, CDR2 FVKESK. There are 12 residues in the CDR3.

The chain uses TRBV30 and TRBJ1-2; D is undetermined. From germline, CDR1 is GTSNPN and CDR2 SVGIG (reference sequence). The CDR3 totals 13 residues. V was trimmed by 4 bases and J by 5 bases, leaving 14 bases between them. DNA of the CDR3: TGTGCCTGGACCGAGGGTTTGCTATATGGCTACACCTTC. Protein sequence: CAWTEGLLYGYTF.

V is TRBV15 and J is TRBJ1-5; no firm D call. With 0 bases removed from V and 2 bases from J, the gap between germline ends came to 11 bases. This CDR3 comprises 16 residues. CDR1 LNHNV and CDR2 YYDKDF come from the germline V gene (reference sequence). The CDR3 protein is CATSRDTGFGNQPQHF. As DNA, the CDR3 is TGTGCCACCAGCAGAGATACGGGTTTCGGCAATCAGCCCCAGCATTTT.